These T cell receptor beta chains were read from a single sample in a study of shared clonotypes between healthy human individuals. TCRdb keeps only in-frame clones here, not all; method: immunoSEQ multiplex PCR. In the table there are some 2,400,000 clones, about 94% of which are singletons. Material for sequencing was naive CD4+ T cells sorted from blood. The receptor source for this set is a man aged 18 to 35 in good health. CDR3s leave out the opening cysteine and the closing phenylalanine or tryptophan. The size of a clone is reported for some rows only, either as once, few or many, or as a class for expanded clones.

j_call v_call clone_size cdr3_aa
TRBJ2-7 TRBV11-2 - ASSWSGSGGYEQY
TRBJ1-2 TRBV6-5 - ASSGQYGYT
TRBJ2-5 TRBV15 - ATSRVSQGKETQY
TRBJ1-1 TRBV10-3 - AISEPDRGVQAF
TRBJ1-6 TRBV28 - ATTELNSPLH
TRBJ1-1 TRBV28 - ASTTPSDHTEAF
TRBJ1-2 TRBV4-1 - ASSQDWGPGYT
TRBJ1-5 TRBV6-6 - ASSTQGGYQPQH
TRBJ2-4 TRBV5-4 - ASSLVGTSKNIQY
TRBJ2-7 TRBV11-2 - ASSPQGVGYEQY
TRBJ2-7 TRBV20-1 once SATPSYEQY
TRBJ1-5 TRBV27 - ASSPQGYSNQPQH
TRBJ1-1 TRBV25-1 - ASSDSRGAEAF
TRBJ2-7 TRBV10-3 - AIREASGVSYEQY
TRBJ1-5 TRBV5-6 once ASSWGGGTSNQPQH